This TCR beta chain is from a study of T cells after yellow fever vaccination. Study results and limitations: Most clones from primary vaccination were detected again post-booster (about 95% CD4, roughly 85% CD8).

In its sample, this clonotype was seen many times. What it binds is not known. TCRdb passed the 5' RACE reads through MiXCR, listing each CDR3 protein once. The data hold around 300,000 distinct CDR3 sequences, with about 4.5% observed a single time. Germline-derived CDR1 and CDR2 are MGHRA and YSYEKL. This CDR3 has 16 amino acids. V lost 6 bases and J lost 2, with 17 bases in between. J is TRBJ1-5 and V is TRBV4-1; D not certain. The sample here was PBMCs, taken 15 days after the yellow fever booster vaccination. The sequence derives from a young man who received the YFV17D yellow fever vaccine. CDR3 amino acids: CASSLRSKSGNQPQHF. Here the CDR3 DNA reads TGCGCCAGCAGTTTGCGCTCCAAGTCGGGCAATCAGCCCCAGCATTTT.